This is a list of T cell receptor beta chains from one sample in a study of shared clonotypes between healthy human individuals. Only in-frame clones appear in the TCRdb table, and some are missing; sequencing was by immunoSEQ multiplex PCR. Here the sample spans some 500,000 clones, about 96% being singletons. What was sequenced was naive CD4+ T cells sorted from blood. The receptors were gathered from a woman aged 25 to 45 in good health. CDR3s include the opening cysteine and the closing phenylalanine or tryptophan. The order of the fields is clone size, D gene, V gene, J gene, CDR3 protein, CDR3 DNA. A D gene is named only where the DNA matches it firmly. Size tells how often a clone was seen (once, few, many) or the class of an expanded clone, and some rows leave it out.

>.|.|TRBV28|TRBJ2-7
CASSPLHGEQYF
TGTGCCAGCAGTCCGCTCCATGGCGAGCAGTACTTC
>.|.|TRBV10-1|TRBJ1-2
CASSEASVGYGYTF
TGCGCCAGCAGTGAGGCGTCCGTCGGCTATGGCTACACCTTC
>.|.|TRBV11-3|TRBJ2-1
CASSKGPLYEQFF
TGTGCCAGCAGCAAGGGACCGCTCTATGAGCAGTTCTTC
>.|TRBD1|TRBV19|TRBJ1-5
CASWDRENQPQHF
TGTGCCAGTTGGGACAGGGAAAATCAGCCCCAGCATTTT
>.|.|TRBV28|TRBJ1-2
CASSGPKQGYGYTF
TGTGCCAGCAGTGGGCCGAAGCAGGGCTATGGCTACACCTTC
>.|TRBD2|TRBV7-2|TRBJ2-7
CASSPRRASGREQYF
TGTGCCAGCAGCCCTCGGCGGGCTAGCGGGAGAGAGCAGTACTTC
>.|.|TRBV6-1|TRBJ2-3
CASTEGSLRTDTQYF
TGTGCCAGCACCGAGGGCTCGTTACGCACAGATACGCAGTATTTT
>.|.|TRBV28|TRBJ2-7
CASSSSPIYEQYF
TGTGCCAGCAGCTCCTCCCCTATTTACGAGCAGTACTTC
>.|TRBD2|TRBV28|TRBJ2-5
CASSTTSGGNQETQYF
TGTGCCAGCAGCACAACTAGCGGGGGGAACCAAGAGACCCAGTACTTC
>.|TRBD1|TRBV7-9|TRBJ1-4
CASSLGTGEREKLFF
TGTGCCAGCAGCTTAGGGACAGGGGAACGGGAAAAACTGTTTTTT
>.|.|TRBV27|TRBJ1-1
CASSLLVGTEAFF
TGTGCCAGCAGTTTGTTGGTCGGCACTGAAGCTTTCTTT
>.|.|TRBV27|TRBJ2-5
CASSLGGIGVGETQYF
TGTGCCAGCAGTTTAGGAGGGATTGGGGTGGGGGAGACCCAGTACTTC
>.|TRBD1|TRBV29-1|TRBJ1-5
CSVGTGGHQPQHF
TGCAGCGTCGGAACAGGGGGCCATCAGCCCCAGCATTTT
>.|.|TRBV20-1|TRBJ2-7
CSVSGAYEQYF
TGCAGCGTGAGTGGCGCCTACGAGCAGTACTTC
>.|TRBD2|TRBV5-1|TRBJ2-5
CASSLSTSGSFETQYF
TGCGCCAGCAGCTTGAGTACTAGCGGGAGTTTTGAGACCCAGTACTTC
>.|.|TRBV19|TRBJ1-5
CATEGGLYQPQHF
TGTGCCACCGAAGGGGGGCTTTATCAGCCCCAGCATTTT
>.|.|TRBV4-1|TRBJ1-5
CASSQVGLGNQPQHF
TGCGCCAGCAGCCAGGTGGGACTGGGAAATCAGCCCCAGCATTTT
>.|.|TRBV11-1|TRBJ2-7
CASSKRPRTYYEQYF
TGTGCCAGCAGCAAACGCCCCCGGACTTACTACGAGCAGTACTTC
>.|.|TRBV5-6|TRBJ1-2
CASSLGPFLRTNYGYTF
TGTGCCAGCAGCTTGGGGCCGTTTCTACGCACTAACTATGGCTACACCTTC
>.|TRBD2|TRBV10-3|TRBJ2-5
CAISDSGGQETQYF
TGTGCCATCAGTGATTCGGGAGGGCAAGAGACCCAGTACTTC
>once|.|TRBV10-3|TRBJ2-5
CAISAGGQETQYF
TGTGCCATCAGTGCAGGAGGACAGGAGACCCAGTACTTC
>once|.|TRBV19|TRBJ1-4
CASMAHGVPNEKLFF
TGTGCCAGTATGGCTCACGGGGTGCCTAATGAAAAACTGTTTTTT